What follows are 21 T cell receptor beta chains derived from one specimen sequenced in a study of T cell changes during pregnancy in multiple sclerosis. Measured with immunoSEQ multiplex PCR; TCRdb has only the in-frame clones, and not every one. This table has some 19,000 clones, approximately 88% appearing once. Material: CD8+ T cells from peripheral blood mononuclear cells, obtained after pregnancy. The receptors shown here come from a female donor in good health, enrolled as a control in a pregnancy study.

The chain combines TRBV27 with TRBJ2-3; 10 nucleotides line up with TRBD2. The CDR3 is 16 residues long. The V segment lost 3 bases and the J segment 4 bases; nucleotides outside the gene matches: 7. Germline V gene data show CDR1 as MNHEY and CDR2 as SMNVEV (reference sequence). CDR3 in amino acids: CASSLWLAGASDTQYF. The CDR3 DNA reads TGTGCCAGCAGTTTGTGGCTAGCGGGGGCCTCAGATACGCAGTATTTT.

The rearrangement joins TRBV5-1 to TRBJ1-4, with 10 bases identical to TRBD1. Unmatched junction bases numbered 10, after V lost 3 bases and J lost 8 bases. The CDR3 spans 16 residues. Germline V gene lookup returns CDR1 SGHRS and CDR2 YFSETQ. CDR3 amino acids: CASSWETGTGVEKLFF. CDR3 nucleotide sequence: TGCGCCAGCAGCTGGGAAACCGGGACAGGGGTGGAAAAACTGTTTTTT. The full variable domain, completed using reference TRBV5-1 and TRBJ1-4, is KAGVTQTPRYLIKTRGQQVTLSCSPISGHRSVSWYQQTPGQGLQFLFEYFSETQRNKGNFPGRFSGRQFSNSRSEMNVSTLELGDSALYLCASSWETGTGVEKLFFGSGTQLSVL.

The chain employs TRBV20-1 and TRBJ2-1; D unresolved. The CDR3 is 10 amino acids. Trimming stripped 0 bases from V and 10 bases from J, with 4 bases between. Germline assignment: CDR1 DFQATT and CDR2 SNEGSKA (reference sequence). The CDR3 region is CSAREREQFF. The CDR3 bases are TGCAGTGCTAGAGAGCGGGAGCAGTTCTTC.

CDR3 sequence reads: CASSRGPGQVNTGELFF. CDR3 nucleotides: TGTGCCAGTAGTAGGGGACCGGGACAGGTGAACACCGGGGAGCTGTTTTTT. J is TRBJ2-2 and V is TRBV19; 8 bases align to TRBD1. V gave up 4 bases and J gave up 1 base; unmatched junction bases: 8. Per the germline V gene, CDR1 is LNHDA and CDR2 is SQIVND (reference sequence). This CDR3 has 17 residues.

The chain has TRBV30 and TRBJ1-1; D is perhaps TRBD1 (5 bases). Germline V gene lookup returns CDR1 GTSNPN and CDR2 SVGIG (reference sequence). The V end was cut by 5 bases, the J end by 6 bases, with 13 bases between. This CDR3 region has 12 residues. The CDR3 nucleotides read TGTGCCTGGGGACAAATGGGGCCTGAAGCTTTCTTT. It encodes CAWGQMGPEAFF. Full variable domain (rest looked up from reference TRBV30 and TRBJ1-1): SQTIHQWPATLVQPVGSPLSLECTVEGTSNPNLYWYRQAAGRGLQLLFYSVGIGQISSEVPQNLSASRPQDRQFILSSKKLLLSDSGFYLCAWGQMGPEAFFGQGTRLTVV.

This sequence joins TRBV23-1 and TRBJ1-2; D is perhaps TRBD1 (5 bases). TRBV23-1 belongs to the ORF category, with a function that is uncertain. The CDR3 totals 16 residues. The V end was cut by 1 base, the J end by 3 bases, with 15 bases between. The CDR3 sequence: CASSQLEGVAHYGYTF. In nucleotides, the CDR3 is TGCGCCAGCAGTCAATTGGAAGGGGTTGCGCACTATGGCTACACCTTC.

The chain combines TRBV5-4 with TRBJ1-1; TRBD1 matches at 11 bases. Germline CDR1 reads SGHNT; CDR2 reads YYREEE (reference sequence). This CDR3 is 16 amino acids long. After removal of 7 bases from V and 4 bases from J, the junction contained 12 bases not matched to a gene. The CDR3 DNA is TGTGCCAGCCTGGACAGGGGGCTGAAAGGGGGCACTGAAGCTTTCTTT. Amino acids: CASLDRGLKGGTEAFF.

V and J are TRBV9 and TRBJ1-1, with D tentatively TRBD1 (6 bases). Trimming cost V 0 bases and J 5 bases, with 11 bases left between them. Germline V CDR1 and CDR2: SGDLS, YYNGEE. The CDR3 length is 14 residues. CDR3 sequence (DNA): TGTGCCAGCAGCGTAGTCCAGGGGAAGACTGAAGCTTTCTTT. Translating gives CASSVVQGKTEAFF.

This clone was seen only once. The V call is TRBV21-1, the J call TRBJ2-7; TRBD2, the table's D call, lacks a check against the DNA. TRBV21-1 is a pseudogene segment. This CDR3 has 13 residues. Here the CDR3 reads CASSKSRFHEQYF. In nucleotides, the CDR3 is TGTGCCAGCAGCAAATCGAGGTTTCACGAGCAGTACTTC.

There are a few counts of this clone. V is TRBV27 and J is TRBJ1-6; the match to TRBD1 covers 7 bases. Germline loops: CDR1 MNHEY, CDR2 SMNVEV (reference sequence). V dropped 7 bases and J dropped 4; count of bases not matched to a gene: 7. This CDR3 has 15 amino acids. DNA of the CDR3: TGTGCCAGCACCAGCTCGACAGGGTATAATTCACCCCTCCACTTT. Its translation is CASTSSTGYNSPLHF.

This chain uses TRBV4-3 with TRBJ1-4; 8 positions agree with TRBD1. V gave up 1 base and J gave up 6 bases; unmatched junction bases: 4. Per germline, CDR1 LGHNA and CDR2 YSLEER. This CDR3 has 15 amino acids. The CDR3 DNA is TGCGCCAGCAGCCAAGGGACAGGGTTGGATGAAAAACTGTTTTTT. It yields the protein CASSQGTGLDEKLFF.

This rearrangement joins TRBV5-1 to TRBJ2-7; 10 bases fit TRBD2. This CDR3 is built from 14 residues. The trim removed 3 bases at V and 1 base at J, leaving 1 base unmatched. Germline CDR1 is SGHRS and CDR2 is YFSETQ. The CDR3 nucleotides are TGCGCCAGCAGCTCGACTAGCGGGTCCTACGAGCAGTACTTC. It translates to CASSSTSGSYEQYF.

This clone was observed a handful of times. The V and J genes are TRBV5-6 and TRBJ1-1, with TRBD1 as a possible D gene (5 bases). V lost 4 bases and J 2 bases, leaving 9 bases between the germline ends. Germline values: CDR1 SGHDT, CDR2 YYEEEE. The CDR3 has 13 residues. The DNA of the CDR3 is TGTGCCAGCAGCCGGACACTAAACACTGAAGCTTTCTTT. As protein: CASSRTLNTEAFF.

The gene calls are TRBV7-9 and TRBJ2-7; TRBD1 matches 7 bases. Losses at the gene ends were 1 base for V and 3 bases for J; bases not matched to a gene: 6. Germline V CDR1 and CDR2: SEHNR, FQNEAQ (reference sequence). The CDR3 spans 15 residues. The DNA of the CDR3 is TGTGCCAGCAGCTTAGAAGGCTCAGGGGGCTACGAGCAGTACTTC. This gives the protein CASSLEGSGGYEQYF.

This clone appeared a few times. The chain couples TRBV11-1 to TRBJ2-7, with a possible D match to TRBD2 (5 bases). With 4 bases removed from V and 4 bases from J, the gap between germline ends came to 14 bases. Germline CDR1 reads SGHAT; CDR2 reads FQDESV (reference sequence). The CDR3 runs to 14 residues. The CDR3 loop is CASSSRGNYYEQYF. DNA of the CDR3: TGTGCCAGCAGCTCGAGAGGGAATTATTACGAGCAGTACTTC.

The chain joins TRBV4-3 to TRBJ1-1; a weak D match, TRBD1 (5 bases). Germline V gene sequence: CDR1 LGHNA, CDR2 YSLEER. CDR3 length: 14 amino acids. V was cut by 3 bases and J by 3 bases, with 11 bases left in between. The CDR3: CASSQTTRDTEAFF. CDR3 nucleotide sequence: TGCGCCAGCAGCCAGACCACCAGGGACACTGAAGCTTTCTTT.

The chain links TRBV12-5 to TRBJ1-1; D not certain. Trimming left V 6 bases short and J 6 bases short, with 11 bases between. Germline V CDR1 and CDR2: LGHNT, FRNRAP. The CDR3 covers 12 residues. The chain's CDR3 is CASGPNRAEAFF. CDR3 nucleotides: TGTGCTAGTGGGCCCAACCGGGCTGAAGCTTTCTTT.

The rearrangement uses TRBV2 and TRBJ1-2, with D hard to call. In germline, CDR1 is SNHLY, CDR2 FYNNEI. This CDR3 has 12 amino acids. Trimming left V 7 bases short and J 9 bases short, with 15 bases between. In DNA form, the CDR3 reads TGTGCCAGCACCTTGCCGGGGAGAAGCTACACCTTC. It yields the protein CASTLPGRSYTF.

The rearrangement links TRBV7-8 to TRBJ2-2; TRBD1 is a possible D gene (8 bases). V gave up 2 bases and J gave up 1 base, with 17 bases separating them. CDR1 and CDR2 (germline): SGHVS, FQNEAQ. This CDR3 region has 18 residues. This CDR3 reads CASSLPKGGTGNTGELFF. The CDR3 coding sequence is TGTGCCAGCAGCTTACCAAAGGGGGGGACAGGGAACACCGGGGAGCTGTTTTTT.

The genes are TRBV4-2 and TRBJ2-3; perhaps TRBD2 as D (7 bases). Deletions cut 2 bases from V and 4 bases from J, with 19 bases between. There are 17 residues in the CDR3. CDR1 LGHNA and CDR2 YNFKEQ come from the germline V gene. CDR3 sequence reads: CASSQILRGAGSDTQYF. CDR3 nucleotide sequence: TGTGCCAGCAGCCAAATCTTACGGGGGGCGGGGTCAGATACGCAGTATTTT.

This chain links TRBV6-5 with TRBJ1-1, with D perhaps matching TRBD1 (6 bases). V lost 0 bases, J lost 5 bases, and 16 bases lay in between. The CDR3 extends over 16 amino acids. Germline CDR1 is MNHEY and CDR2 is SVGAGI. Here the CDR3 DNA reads TGTGCCAGCAGTTACTCGAAAACGCGGGGGCCAACTGAAGCTTTCTTT. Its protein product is CASSYSKTRGPTEAFF.